These 28 T cell receptor beta chains came from one sample sequenced in a study of human T cells and chemical hapten exposure. TCRdb used MiXCR to reprocess the RACE reads, holding one entry per CDR3 protein. Among roughly 120,000 distinct CDR3 sequences listed, 9.2% were seen once. Indicated time point: patch test 2, 6 weeks after DPC sensitization. Treatment defined: therapeutic diphenylcyclopropenone sensitization with weekly scalp DPC. Sample: whole blood, taken in connection with sensitization to the hapten diphenylcyclopropenone (DPC). The origin of the receptors is a woman aged 35 to 49 with alopecia areata. Some clones in this sample may be carry-over from other donors' samples.

CDR3 amino acids: CASTQIGGVNQPQHF. CDR3 sequence (DNA): TGTGCCAGCACCCAAATAGGGGGAGTCAATCAGCCCCAGCATTTT. The rearrangement joins TRBV12-3 or TRBV12-4 to TRBJ1-5; maybe TRBD1 (6 bases). V was shortened by 7 bases and J by 3 bases, with 16 bases between the two germline ends. The CDR3 runs to 15 residues.

This rearrangement joins TRBV4-3 to TRBJ2-1; 7 nucleotides agree with TRBD2. V lost 0 bases and J lost 8; bases outside the gene matches: 10. The germline gives CDR1 LGHNA, CDR2 YSLEER. The CDR3 has 16 amino acids. The CDR3: CASSQERASGADEQFF. CDR3 DNA: TGCGCCAGCAGCCAAGAGAGGGCTAGCGGAGCCGATGAGCAGTTCTTC.

The chain carries TRBV6-2 or TRBV6-3 and TRBJ2-5; D is perhaps TRBD1 (6 bases). V dropped 6 bases and J dropped 1 base, with 15 bases sitting between them. This CDR3 spans 15 amino acids. CDR1 and CDR2 (germline): MNHEY, SVGEGT. The CDR3 nucleotides read TGTGCCAGCAGCCCAGCAGGACAGTCCCAAGAGACCCAGTACTTC. Translating it yields CASSPAGQSQETQYF.

This clonotype showed up many times. The rearrangement uses TRBV6-2 or TRBV6-3 and TRBJ2-2; the match to TRBD2 covers 15 bases. Unmatched junction bases numbered 4, after V lost 5 bases and J lost 0 bases. The CDR3 has 18 residues. The germline V gene encodes CDR1 MNHEY and CDR2 SVGEGT. This CDR3 is CASSAGLAGGPNTGELFF. The CDR3 coding sequence is TGTGCCAGCAGTGCTGGACTAGCGGGGGGGCCGAACACCGGGGAGCTGTTTTTT.

The chain combines TRBV6-2 or TRBV6-3 with TRBJ2-2; D uncertain. Trimming removed 1 base at V and 6 bases at J, with 6 bases between. Germline CDR1 and CDR2: MNHEY and SVGEGT. CDR3 length equals 13 residues. The CDR3 loop is CASSYYRPGELFF. The DNA of the CDR3 is TGTGCCAGCAGTTACTATCGGCCCGGGGAGCTGTTTTTT.

This clonotype was counted a few times. The chain recombines TRBV7-9 with TRBJ1-2; D not resolved. There are 13 residues in the CDR3. Between the trimmed V and J ends, which lost 4 bases and 8 bases, there was a span of 14 bases. The germline V gene encodes CDR1 SEHNR and CDR2 FQNEAQ (reference sequence). In DNA form, the CDR3 reads TGTGCCAGCAGCTCTCCGGGGTTGAGGGGCTACACCTTC. It yields the protein CASSSPGLRGYTF.

This clonotype has just a few counts. This chain links TRBV18 with TRBJ2-2; no definite D call. This CDR3 contains 13 residues. In germline, CDR1 is KGHSH, CDR2 LQKENI. V lost 2 bases to trimming and J lost 7 bases, with 8 bases between them. The DNA for the CDR3 is TGTGCCAGCTCACCAGGGATAGTCGGGGAGCTGTTTTTT. Translated: CASSPGIVGELFF.

This clonotype was counted many times. The rearrangement links TRBV12-3 or TRBV12-4 to TRBJ2-2; 12 nucleotides align to TRBD1. Unmatched junction bases numbered 4, after V lost 4 bases and J lost 4 bases. This CDR3 contains 16 residues. The CDR3 sequence: CASSSGQGAGTGELFF. The CDR3 region has the DNA TGTGCCAGCAGTTCGGGACAGGGGGCTGGCACCGGGGAGCTGTTTTTT.

This clonotype has at least ten counts. CDR3 loop: CASSLTLPGRGASTDTQYF. CDR3 in DNA: TGTGCCAGCAGTCTAACCCTCCCCGGGAGAGGGGCGAGCACAGATACGCAGTATTTT. The chain recombines TRBV7-6 with TRBJ2-3; a weak D match, TRBD2 (6 bases). V lost 6 bases and J lost 0, with 25 bases in between. The germline V gene encodes CDR1 SGHVS and CDR2 FNYEAQ. There are 19 residues in the CDR3.

This sequence joins TRBV5-8 and TRBJ1-1; 8 bases match TRBD1. J was trimmed by 5 bases and V by 3 bases; bases with no gene match: 12. This CDR3 contains 16 residues. Germline V CDR1 and CDR2: SGHTS, YDEGEE. Written as DNA, the CDR3 is TGTGCCAGCAGCTCCAGGGCAGGACAGGGACCTACTGAAGCTTTCTTT. Translating it yields CASSSRAGQGPTEAFF.

Only one count was recorded for this clonotype. The chain couples TRBV20-1 to TRBJ1-2; D gene uncertain. V lost 6 bases, J lost 4 bases, and 15 bases lay in between. Germline lookup yields CDR1 DFQATT and CDR2 SNEGSKA (reference sequence). There are 13 residues in the CDR3. The CDR3 DNA reads as TGCAGTGCCAGGACGACGGAAGGCTATGGCTACACCTTC. Encoded protein: CSARTTEGYGYTF.

This clonotype was detected only a few times. This sequence joins TRBV6-6 and TRBJ2-3, with TRBD2 identical over 10 bases. The CDR3 spans 19 residues. After removal of 4 bases from V and 1 base from J, the junction contained 14 bases not matched to a gene. Germline CDR1 is MNHNY and CDR2 is SVGAGI (reference sequence). The DNA for the CDR3 is TGTGCCAGCAGTTCCCTGGGAAGCGGGGGGGGAAGAGGCACAGATACGCAGTATTTT. The encoded protein is CASSSLGSGGGRGTDTQYF.

This clonotype was detected many times. J is TRBJ1-1 and V is TRBV27; D may be TRBD1 (5 bases). The CDR3 is 14 residues long. The V end lost 2 bases, the J end lost 3 bases, and 10 bases lay between the germline ends. Germline V lookup: CDR1 MNHEY, CDR2 SMNVEV (reference sequence). The CDR3 bases are TGTGCCAGCAGTTTAGGAGGGGTGGACACTGAAGCTTTCTTT. Translated: CASSLGGVDTEAFF.

V and J are TRBV5-1 and TRBJ1-2; D not certain. Germline CDR1 reads SGHRS; CDR2 reads YFSETQ. The germline V and J ends were trimmed by 4 bases and 0 bases, with 7 bases remaining between them. The CDR3 is made up of 13 amino acids. This CDR3 is CASSPVANYGYTF. CDR3 nucleotide sequence: TGCGCCAGCAGCCCGGTAGCTAACTATGGCTACACCTTC.

In this sample, this clonotype turned up many times. The chain carries TRBV2 and TRBJ2-1, with D hard to call. The CDR3 loop spans 13 amino acids. The V end was cut by 6 bases, the J end by 13 bases, with 19 bases between. Germline V gene data show CDR1 as SNHLY and CDR2 as FYNNEI. CDR3 sequence reads: CASRRSETMPQFF. DNA of the CDR3: TGTGCCAGCAGAAGGTCTGAAACAATGCCTCAGTTCTTC.

This clonotype appeared many times. The chain couples TRBV7-2 to TRBJ2-3, with D perhaps matching TRBD1 (6 bases). Between the trimmed V and J ends, which lost 5 bases and 1 base, there was a span of 16 bases. Looked up from germline, CDR1 is SGHTA and CDR2 is FQGNSA. The CDR3 is 16 residues long. DNA for the CDR3: TGTGCCAGCAGCCCGGAACAGGGTAGGCGCACAGATACGCAGTATTTT. This encodes CASSPEQGRRTDTQYF.

This clonotype was detected only a few times. This rearrangement joins TRBV5-1 to TRBJ2-7; tentatively, D is TRBD1 (5 bases). V lost 0 bases and J lost 5, with 18 bases in between. The CDR3 is made up of 16 amino acids. Per the germline V gene, CDR1 is SGHRS and CDR2 is YFSETQ. The CDR3, as DNA: TGCGCCAGCAGCTTGGTTCCCCAGGGAATTATCCACGAGCAGTACTTC. Translated: CASSLVPQGIIHEQYF.

The chain couples TRBV7-2 to TRBJ2-3, with D possibly TRBD2 on 6 matching bases. Per germline, CDR1 SGHTA and CDR2 FQGNSA. V was trimmed by 3 bases and J by 3 bases, leaving 16 bases between them. This CDR3 is built from 16 residues. The CDR3, as DNA: TGTGCCAGCAGCTTGGAGTATGGCGGGGAGACAGATACGCAGTATTTT. Translation gives CASSLEYGGETDTQYF.

This clonotype was counted only a few times. The chain joins TRBV6-1 to TRBJ2-3, with 8 bases identical to TRBD1. The germline CDR1 and CDR2 sequences are MNHNS and SASEGT. Germline trimming cut 7 bases from V and 0 bases from J; bases unmatched to any gene: 6. The CDR3 extends over 15 amino acids. The DNA for the CDR3 is TGTGCCAGCAACCTTGGACAGGGTAGCACAGATACGCAGTATTTT. This translates into CASNLGQGSTDTQYF.

The table lists this clonotype with a few counts. The chain carries TRBV6-2 or TRBV6-3 and TRBJ2-3, with a tentative D call TRBD1 (5 bases). From germline, CDR1 is MNHEY and CDR2 SVGEGT. V was clipped by 8 bases and J by 6 bases, with 24 bases between them. The CDR3 extends over 16 amino acids. The CDR3 DNA follows: TGTGCCAGCTTGGCGATCCCCGCGTCACAGGAGGATACGCAGTATTTT. Its translation is CASLAIPASQEDTQYF.

The sample holds a few counts of this clonotype. The chain couples TRBV6-2 or TRBV6-3 to TRBJ2-7; the match to TRBD1 covers 10 bases. CDR3 size: 14 residues. Germline values: CDR1 MNHEY, CDR2 SVGEGT. Trimming took 6 bases from V and 3 from J; bases not matched to a gene: 5. CDR3 protein: CASSRGQGYYEQYF. The CDR3 nucleotides read TGTGCCAGCAGCCGGGGACAGGGGTACTACGAGCAGTACTTC.

V gene TRBV19 combines with J gene TRBJ2-7; D perhaps matches TRBD2 (5 bases). Germline CDR1 reads LNHDA; CDR2 reads SQIVND (reference sequence). The CDR3 runs to 14 residues. V was trimmed by 0 bases and J by 2 bases, leaving 8 bases between them. This chain's CDR3 is CASSIERETYEQYF. Written as DNA, the CDR3 is TGTGCCAGTAGTATAGAGAGGGAGACCTACGAGCAGTACTTC. The full variable domain, completed using reference TRBV19 and TRBJ2-7, is DGGITQSPKYLFRKEGQNVTLSCEQNLNHDAMYWYRQDPGQGLRLIYYSQIVNDFQKGDIAEGYSVSREKKESFPLTVTSAQKNPTAFYLCASSIERETYEQYFGPGTRLTVT.

In its sample, this clonotype was seen many times. This chain connects TRBV6-2 or TRBV6-3 to TRBJ1-5; 11 bases match TRBD1. This CDR3 contains 19 residues. Germline V gene data show CDR1 as MNHEY and CDR2 as SVGEGT. V was clipped by 1 base and J by 6 bases; unmatched bases: 14. CDR3 amino acids: CASSYLWTGGPLGGQPQHF. CDR3 nucleotides: TGTGCCAGCAGTTACTTGTGGACAGGGGGCCCGTTAGGTGGTCAGCCCCAGCATTTT.

This clonotype was observed many times. The chain carries TRBV6-1 and TRBJ2-5, with a tentative D call TRBD1 (5 bases). Germline V gene sequence: CDR1 MNHNS, CDR2 SASEGT. With 1 base removed from V and 5 bases from J, the gap between germline ends came to 14 bases. This CDR3 comprises 15 residues. The CDR3 region has the DNA TGTGCCAGCAGTGAAGTTATGGGGCTCGGGGAGACCCAGTACTTC. It translates to CASSEVMGLGETQYF.

This clonotype was found many times. This chain connects TRBV24-1 to TRBJ2-1; no clear D. This CDR3 is built from 14 residues. The ends were cut back, 3 bases at V and 6 bases at J, with 11 bases in the middle. Germline V gives CDR1 KGHDR, CDR2 SFDVKD. The CDR3 DNA reads as TGTGCCACCAGTGATCCCGGTCAGGCCAATGAGCAGTTCTTC. It yields the protein CATSDPGQANEQFF.

V and J are TRBV6-2 or TRBV6-3 and TRBJ2-2; 7 bases line up with TRBD2. This CDR3 is 15 amino acids long. With 6 bases clipped from V and 8 bases from J, the junction kept 12 bases outside the gene matches. The germline V gene has CDR1 MNHEY and CDR2 SVGEGT. The CDR3 is CASRRLLLAIGELFF. The CDR3 coding sequence is TGTGCCAGCAGGCGGCTTTTACTAGCGATAGGGGAGCTGTTTTTT.

This clonotype was counted a few times. The CDR3: CASSAGTSGTRWGAKNIQYF. The CDR3 nucleotides read TGTGCCAGCAGCGCCGGGACTAGCGGGACCAGGTGGGGGGCCAAAAACATTCAGTACTTC. V and J are TRBV7-2 and TRBJ2-4; 13 bases align to TRBD2. The V and J ends lost 5 bases and 1 base, in that order; junction bases with no gene match: 14. Germline values: CDR1 SGHTA, CDR2 FQGNSA. This CDR3 has 20 residues.

On this clonotype: The junction departs from the called germline gene at one end, perhaps through a read error. The chain recombines TRBV7-2 with TRBJ2-2; possibly TRBD2 for D (6 bases). There are 14 residues in the CDR3. CDR1 is SGHTA and CDR2 is FQGNSA in the germline V gene. The CDR3 bases are TGTGTCAGCAGCCCATCGGGGGTCACCAGCCGGCTGTTTTTT. This codes for CVSSPSGVTSRLFF. The full variable domain, in which reference TRBV7-2 and TRBJ2-2 provide the parts outside the CDR3, is GAGVSQSPSNKVTEKGKDVELRCDPISGHTALYWYRQSLGQGLEFLIYFQGNSAPDKSGLPSDRFSAERTGGSVSTLTIQRTQQEDSAVYLCVSSPSGVTSRLFFGEGSRLTVL.